A single sample gave rise to the 30 T cell receptor beta chains below, sequenced in a study of blood T cell repertoires in COVID-19. The data were produced by immunoSEQ multiplex PCR, yet TCRdb's version contains in-frame clones alone and is incomplete. In the table there are hundreds of thousands of clones, around 90% of which are singletons. Input material: PBMCs or T cells enriched from blood (not recorded which). These receptors came from a woman aged 45-65 years who had recovered from COVID-19.

The chain uses TRBV4-3 and TRBJ1-1; D is perhaps TRBD1 (6 bases). Germline V gene sequence: CDR1 LGHNA, CDR2 YSLEER. Trimming cost V 1 base and J 1 base, with 10 bases left between them. There are 15 residues in the CDR3. The CDR3 region has the DNA TGCGCCAGCAGCCAAGTACAGGGAAAGAACACTGAAGCTTTCTTT. The encoded protein is CASSQVQGKNTEAFF.

This clone was detected once. The chain links TRBV18 to TRBJ2-1; 9 bases fit TRBD2. The ends lost 0 bases at V and 7 bases at J; junction bases unmatched: 4. CDR3 size: 15 residues. Germline CDR1 KGHSH, CDR2 LQKENI. This chain's CDR3 is CASSPPSSGVNEQFF. The DNA of the CDR3 is TGTGCCAGCTCACCACCGTCTAGCGGGGTAAATGAGCAGTTCTTC.

In its sample, this clone was seen a few times. The CDR3 is CASSIGTGGRVNTEAFF. Written as DNA, the CDR3 is TGTGCCAGTAGTATCGGGACAGGGGGTCGAGTGAACACTGAAGCTTTCTTT. The chain couples TRBV19 to TRBJ1-1, with TRBD1 matching over 11 bases. There are 17 residues in the CDR3. Per germline, CDR1 LNHDA and CDR2 SQIVND (reference sequence). Trimming removed 3 bases from V and 0 bases from J; junction bases left unmatched: 6. The whole variable domain, remainder taken from reference TRBV19 and TRBJ1-1, is DGGITQSPKYLFRKEGQNVTLSCEQNLNHDAMYWYRQDPGQGLRLIYYSQIVNDFQKGDIAEGYSVSREKKESFPLTVTSAQKNPTAFYLCASSIGTGGRVNTEAFFGQGTRLTVV.

The rearrangement joins TRBV24-1 to TRBJ2-2, with TRBD2 as a possible D gene (5 bases). The V end lost 4 bases, the J end lost 12 bases, and 17 bases lay between the germline ends. This CDR3 is 14 amino acids long. CDR1 is KGHDR and CDR2 is SFDVKD in the germline V gene. CDR3 amino acids: CATSDPTIPGKLFF. CDR3 sequence (DNA): TGTGCCACCAGTGACCCGACCATACCGGGGAAGCTGTTTTTT.

The CDR3 reads CASSQVDREGGYTF. In DNA, the CDR3 is TGTGCCAGCAGCCAAGTAGACAGGGAAGGCGGCTACACCTTC. The chain links TRBV4-2 to TRBJ1-2; 7 bases are shared with TRBD1. Per the germline V gene, CDR1 is LGHNA and CDR2 is YNFKEQ. The CDR3 runs 14 residues. Germline trimming cut 1 base from V and 8 bases from J; bases unmatched to any gene: 7.

The chain employs TRBV20-1 and TRBJ1-1; D is undetermined. Germline V gene data show CDR1 as DFQATT and CDR2 as SNEGSKA (reference sequence). The CDR3 spans 11 residues. The germline V and J ends were trimmed by 3 bases and 3 bases, with 5 bases remaining between them. The CDR3 sequence is CSASRDTEAFF. In nucleotides, the CDR3 is TGCAGTGCTAGTCGCGACACTGAAGCTTTCTTT.

The V and J genes are TRBV5-1 and TRBJ2-5, with TRBD2 matching over 8 bases. The CDR3 runs to 17 residues. V was clipped by 0 bases and J by 2 bases; unmatched bases: 9. Germline CDR1 reads SGHRS; CDR2 reads YFSETQ. The CDR3 reads CASSLGAAGARQETQYF. The CDR3 DNA reads TGCGCCAGCAGCTTGGGGGCAGCGGGAGCCCGACAAGAGACCCAGTACTTC.

The chain employs TRBV2 and TRBJ1-1; possible D gene TRBD1, 6 bases. V was clipped by 4 bases and J by 8 bases, with 11 bases between them. Germline V CDR1 and CDR2: SNHLY, FYNNEI. CDR3 length: 12 amino acids. DNA for the CDR3: TGTGCCAGCAGTGGGGGGCAGATAGAAGCTTTCTTT. Its protein product is CASSGGQIEAFF.

The chain joins TRBV5-1 to TRBJ1-6, with TRBD1 matching 10 bases. V shed 0 bases and J 7 bases; nucleotides not matched to a gene: 10. Germline lookup yields CDR1 SGHRS and CDR2 YFSETQ. This CDR3 comprises 18 residues. CDR3 loop: CASSLAPGTGVGNSPLHF. CDR3 in DNA: TGCGCCAGCAGCTTGGCCCCCGGGACAGGGGTAGGAAATTCACCCCTCCACTTT.

V gene TRBV18 combines with J gene TRBJ2-5; 9 bases match TRBD1. The V gene end was trimmed by 2 bases and the J gene end by 4 bases; junction bases not matched to a gene: 2. The CDR3 length is 14 residues. Germline CDR1 and CDR2: KGHSH and LQKENI. CDR3 region: CASSPTGGPETQYF. The CDR3 DNA reads TGTGCCAGCTCACCAACAGGGGGCCCAGAGACCCAGTACTTC.

This clone was counted once. The J gene is TRBJ1-1, the V gene TRBV12-3 or TRBV12-4; 10 bases are a match to TRBD1. This CDR3 spans 13 amino acids. Trimming cost V 7 bases and J 8 bases; bases outside gene matches: 7. This chain's CDR3 is CASKIGTGAEAFF. The CDR3 DNA is TGTGCCAGCAAGATTGGGACAGGGGCCGAAGCTTTCTTT.

The V gene is TRBV30, the J gene TRBJ1-6; 8 bases are a match to TRBD1. Germline values: CDR1 GTSNPN, CDR2 SVGIG (reference sequence). The CDR3 sequence is 15 residues long. With V trimmed by 0 bases and J by 6 bases, 4 bases remained unmatched. In nucleotides, the CDR3 is TGTGCCTGGAGTGTGCCGACAGGGGTTAATTCACCCCTCCACTTT. It specifies CAWSVPTGVNSPLHF.

This chain joins TRBV29-1 and TRBJ1-1, with a possible D match to TRBD1 (6 bases). This CDR3 has 14 amino acids. The germline V gene has CDR1 SQVTM and CDR2 ANQGSEA. Trimming pared 0 bases from V and 7 bases from J, leaving 15 bases between. The CDR3 region has the DNA TGCAGCGTTGAAGAGGCGAACAGGGCTGGTGAAGCTTTCTTT. Its translation: CSVEEANRAGEAFF.

In nucleotides, the CDR3 is TGTGCCAGCAGCCTACGTAGCAGTCAAGGTGGAAACACCATATATTTT. This codes for CASSLRSSQGGNTIYF. This rearrangement joins TRBV5-4 to TRBJ1-3; no clear D gene. The V gene lost 4 bases and the J gene lost 3 bases, with 17 bases spanning the gap. Looked up from germline, CDR1 is SGHNT and CDR2 is YYREEE (reference sequence). CDR3 size: 16 residues.

The chain couples TRBV25-1 to TRBJ1-5; D may be TRBD1 (5 bases). The CDR3 consists of 14 residues. Per the germline V gene, CDR1 is MGHDK and CDR2 is SYGVNS. With 3 bases removed from V and 2 bases from J, the gap between germline ends came to 8 bases. The CDR3 region has the DNA TGTGCCAGCAGTGACCCCAGGGGCAATCAGCCCCAGCATTTT. Residues: CASSDPRGNQPQHF. Based on the CDR3 plus reference TRBV25-1 and TRBJ1-5, the full variable domain is EADIYQTPRYLVIGTGKKITLECSQTMGHDKMYWYQQDPGMELHLIHYSYGVNSTEKGDLSSESTVSRIRTEHFPLTLESARPSHTSQYLCASSDPRGNQPQHFGDGTRLSIL.

This clone occurred once. This chain joins TRBV28 and TRBJ1-2; no clear D. Trimming removed 3 bases from V and 6 bases from J, with 14 bases in between. Germline CDR1 and CDR2: MDHEN and SYDVKM. The CDR3 length is 14 residues. CDR3 sequence reads: CASSLGETRHGYTF. In nucleotides, the CDR3 is TGTGCCAGCAGTTTGGGTGAGACAAGACATGGCTACACCTTC.

V gene TRBV2 combines with J gene TRBJ1-4, with 9 bases matching TRBD1. CDR1 is SNHLY and CDR2 is FYNNEI in the germline V gene. J gave up 2 bases and V 8 bases, and 9 bases lay outside the gene matches. The length of the CDR3 is 16 residues. The CDR3 nucleotides read TGTGCCAGCGCCCGGGACAGGGTTCACACTAATGAAAAACTGTTTTTT. Its protein is CASARDRVHTNEKLFF.

The genes are TRBV30 and TRBJ1-6, with TRBD1 matching over 12 bases. CDR1 is GTSNPN and CDR2 is SVGIG in the germline V gene (reference sequence). Losses at the gene ends were 2 bases for V and 9 bases for J; bases not matched to a gene: 8. This CDR3 spans 16 amino acids. CDR3: CAWSLRGQGAISPLHF. The CDR3 nucleotides are TGTGCCTGGAGTTTAAGGGGACAGGGGGCGATTTCACCCCTCCACTTT. Filled out from reference TRBV30 and TRBJ1-6, the complete variable domain reads SQTIHQWPATLVQPVGSPLSLECTVEGTSNPNLYWYRQAAGRGLQLLFYSVGIGQISSEVPQNLSASRPQDRQFILSSKKLLLSDSGFYLCAWSLRGQGAISPLHFGNGTRLTVT.

V and J are TRBV11-2 and TRBJ2-2; 7 nucleotides align to TRBD2. Per the germline V gene, CDR1 is SGHAT and CDR2 is FQNNGV. The length of the CDR3 is 18 residues. The junction had 17 bases not matched to a gene; V was cut back by 5 bases and J by 5 bases. The chain's CDR3 is CASSLEGVGGPRTGELFF. For the CDR3, the DNA is TGTGCCAGCAGCCTCGAGGGCGTGGGAGGGCCGAGGACCGGGGAGCTGTTTTTT.

V is TRBV28 and J is TRBJ1-6, with D possibly being TRBD1 (5 bases). CDR3 length: 14 amino acids. Per germline, CDR1 MDHEN and CDR2 SYDVKM. V lost 5 bases to trimming and J lost 4 bases, with 9 bases between them. The CDR3 protein is CASSQGWYNSPLHF. Written as DNA, the CDR3 is TGTGCCAGCAGTCAGGGTTGGTATAATTCACCCCTCCACTTT.

The genes are TRBV27 and TRBJ2-1, with 14 bases fitting TRBD2. The CDR3 covers 19 residues. V trimming: 3 bases; J trimming: 6 bases; junction bases outside the gene matches: 13. Germline V gene data show CDR1 as MNHEY and CDR2 as SMNVEV (reference sequence). CDR3 in amino acids: CASSFTNRLAGGHGNEQFF. For the CDR3, the DNA is TGTGCCAGCAGTTTCACCAATCGACTAGCGGGAGGGCATGGCAATGAGCAGTTCTTC.

The chain links TRBV6-1 to TRBJ2-5; 7 positions match TRBD1. With V trimmed by 6 bases and J by 5 bases, 9 bases remained unmatched. The germline gives CDR1 MNHNS, CDR2 SASEGT. There are 14 residues in the CDR3. In DNA form, the CDR3 reads TGTGCCAGCAGAACAGGGGCGAGGGGCGAGACCCAGTACTTC. This encodes CASRTGARGETQYF.

This clone was picked up a small number of times. Other nucleotide sequences from this sample produce the same CDR3. This chain links TRBV4-3 with TRBJ2-3, with a possible D match to TRBD2 (5 bases). The CDR3 runs 14 residues. Germline V CDR1 and CDR2: LGHNA, YSLEER. V dropped 0 bases and J dropped 6 bases, with 10 bases sitting between them. CDR3 sequence reads: CASSQDRGTDTQYF. The CDR3 nucleotides are TGCGCCAGCAGCCAAGACCGGGGAACGGATACGCAGTATTTT.

This rearrangement joins TRBV5-1 to TRBJ2-1; 12 nucleotides agree with TRBD2. The V and J ends lost 4 bases and 6 bases, in that order; junction bases with no gene match: 14. Germline lookup yields CDR1 SGHRS and CDR2 YFSETQ. This CDR3 region has 18 residues. CDR3 loop: CASSRPNPSGRGGNEQFF. CDR3 nucleotides: TGCGCCAGCAGCCGTCCGAACCCTAGCGGGAGGGGGGGCAATGAGCAGTTCTTC.

The chain links TRBV7-2 to TRBJ2-5, with 14 bases identical to TRBD2. Germline loops: CDR1 SGHTA, CDR2 FQGNSA. Trimming at V came to 5 bases and at J to 5 bases, leaving 10 bases not matched to a gene. This CDR3 comprises 17 residues. CDR3 amino acids: CASSGPGLAGAGETQYF. Here the CDR3 DNA reads TGTGCCAGCAGCGGACCGGGACTAGCGGGAGCGGGGGAGACCCAGTACTTC.

V gene TRBV4-2 combines with J gene TRBJ2-3; D unresolved. Trimming cost V 1 base and J 0 bases, with 11 bases left between them. The V gene's germline CDR1 is LGHNA and CDR2 YNFKEQ. The CDR3 loop spans 16 amino acids. CDR3 in DNA: TGTGCCAGCAGCCAAGGGTCTAGTCCTAGCACAGATACGCAGTATTTT. Translation gives CASSQGSSPSTDTQYF.

CDR3 nucleotides: TGTGCCAGCGGAGCGGGAGGGCCCTACGAGCAGTACTTC. This codes for CASGAGGPYEQYF. V and J are TRBV6-5 and TRBJ2-7; 10 nucleotides match TRBD2. CDR3 length: 13 amino acids. Germline V gives CDR1 MNHEY, CDR2 SVGAGI. V trimming: 8 bases; J trimming: 2 bases; junction bases outside the gene matches: 3.

This clone was observed a single time. This chain connects TRBV30 to TRBJ2-1; perhaps TRBD1 as D (5 bases). This CDR3 region has 14 residues. V gave up 2 bases and J gave up 8 bases, with 16 bases separating them. CDR1 and CDR2 from the germline V gene are GTSNPN and SVGIG (reference sequence). CDR3 sequence (DNA): TGTGCCTGGAGTCCCGGACAAAATTGGGATGAGCAGTTCTTC. Its protein product is CAWSPGQNWDEQFF.

The genes are TRBV5-5 and TRBJ1-4; a weak D match, TRBD1 (5 bases). CDR3 length: 11 residues. CDR1 SGHKS and CDR2 YYEKEE come from the germline V gene (reference sequence). V was trimmed by 4 bases and J by 15 bases, leaving 13 bases between them. The CDR3 coding sequence is TGTGCCAGCAGCGCGGGACCTGTTTTGTTTTTT. Translation: CASSAGPVLFF. The complete variable domain, with remaining parts taken from reference TRBV5-5 and TRBJ1-4, reads DAGVTQSPTHLIKTRGQQVTLRCSPISGHKSVSWYQQVLGQGPQFIFQYYEKEERGRGNFPDRFSARQFPNYSSELNVNALLLGDSALYLCASSAGPVLFFGSGTQLSVL.

The J gene is TRBJ1-5, the V gene TRBV19, with no clear D. Trimming pared 1 base from V and 4 bases from J, leaving 14 bases between. The CDR3 is 16 residues long. CDR1 is LNHDA, CDR2 SQIVND, per germline (reference sequence). The chain's CDR3 is CASSIVEVKRNQPQHF. The CDR3 DNA sequence: TGTGCCAGTAGTATAGTTGAGGTAAAGAGGAATCAGCCCCAGCATTTT.